These 8 T cell receptor beta chains were sequenced from one sample in a study of blood T cell repertoires in COVID-19. Libraries were prepared by immunoSEQ multiplex PCR; TCRdb keeps only in-frame clonotypes and omits some of them. The table has approximately 150,000 clones, 70% to 90% seen once. Sample: peripheral blood. Every receptor here comes from a human donor with acute or convalescent COVID-19. The donor label of this sample is uncertain.

This chain connects TRBV6-1 to TRBJ2-4, with D tentatively TRBD2 (6 bases). The ends were cut back, 0 bases at V and 4 bases at J, with 16 bases in the middle. This CDR3 has 17 amino acids. Germline values: CDR1 MNHNS, CDR2 SASEGT. The CDR3 sequence is CASSEAGGRRVKNIQYF. The CDR3 DNA sequence: TGTGCCAGCAGTGAAGCGGGAGGCCGAAGAGTGAAAAACATTCAGTACTTC.

This sequence joins TRBV6-5 and TRBJ2-1; TRBD1 agrees at 8 bases. The CDR3 sequence is 12 residues long. Germline CDR1 reads MNHEY; CDR2 reads SVGAGI. Unmatched junction bases numbered 1, after V lost 2 bases and J lost 10 bases. The CDR3 reads CASSYRDREQFF. DNA for the CDR3: TGTGCCAGCAGTTACCGGGACAGGGAGCAGTTCTTC.

The sample holds one count of this clone. J is TRBJ1-1 and V is TRBV18; 10 bases map to TRBD1. The CDR3 has 15 residues. Germline V lookup: CDR1 KGHSH, CDR2 LQKENI. V dropped 5 bases and J dropped 3; count of bases not matched to a gene: 6. The CDR3 is CASSSTGGEDTEAFF. DNA of the CDR3: TGTGCCAGCTCATCGACAGGGGGCGAGGACACTGAAGCTTTCTTT.

Written as DNA, the CDR3 is TGTGCCACCGATGAAGCTAGCTCAGATACGCAGTATTTT. Its protein is CATDEASSDTQYF. The J gene is TRBJ2-3, the V gene TRBV24-1, with D perhaps TRBD2 (5 bases). This CDR3 has 13 residues. Between the trimmed V and J ends, which lost 9 bases and 4 bases, there was a span of 13 bases. From germline, CDR1 is KGHDR and CDR2 SFDVKD.

The rearrangement joins TRBV10-3 to TRBJ1-3; perhaps TRBD1 as D (5 bases). This CDR3 has 16 residues. CDR1 is ENHRY and CDR2 is SYGVKD in the germline V gene. V shed 0 bases and J shed 4 bases, with 13 bases lying between them. The CDR3 here is CAISESAGGYGNTIYF. The CDR3 DNA reads TGTGCCATCAGTGAGTCGGCGGGGGGTTACGGAAACACCATATATTTT.

The DNA for the CDR3 is TGTGCCAGCAGCCATCGGGGAAGAAGCGGGAGCGGCACCGGGGAGCTGTTTTTT. Residues: CASSHRGRSGSGTGELFF. The V gene is TRBV4-2, the J gene TRBJ2-2; 8 bases match TRBD2. Trimming removed 3 bases from V and 4 bases from J; junction bases left unmatched: 13. The CDR3 is made up of 18 amino acids. Germline lookup yields CDR1 LGHNA and CDR2 YNFKEQ.

CDR3 DNA: TGTGCCAGCAGACGGACTAGCGGGAACACAGATACGCAGTATTTT. Translating it yields CASRRTSGNTDTQYF. The rearrangement uses TRBV7-2 and TRBJ2-3, with 12 bases identical to TRBD2. V trimming: 6 bases; J trimming: 2 bases; junction bases outside the gene matches: 3. Germline loops: CDR1 SGHTA, CDR2 FQGNSA. The CDR3 length is 15 residues.

This clone was picked up a small number of times. This rearrangement joins TRBV7-2 to TRBJ1-2; TRBD1 might be the D (6 bases). The CDR3 spans 13 residues. V was clipped by 1 base and J by 8 bases, with 11 bases between them. The germline CDR1 and CDR2 sequences are SGHTA and FQGNSA. The CDR3 nucleotides read TGTGCCAGCAGCTTAGGAGGGGGGGAAGGCTACACCTTC. Amino acid sequence: CASSLGGGEGYTF. Using reference TRBV7-2 and TRBJ1-2 for the parts outside the CDR3, the full variable domain is GAGVSQSPSNKVTEKGKDVELRCDPISGHTALYWYRQSLGQGLEFLIYFQGNSAPDKSGLPSDRFSAERTGGSVSTLTIQRTQQEDSAVYLCASSLGGGEGYTFGSGTRLTVV.